These 21 T cell receptor beta chains originate from one sample sequenced in a study of OX40 agonist ivuxolimab in advanced cancers. Profiled with immunoSEQ multiplex PCR; TCRdb holds only in-frame clones, not every one. The data contain approximately 70,000 clones, 85% to 95% of them singletons. Sequenced material: CD4+ or CD8+ T cells sorted from blood, taken in a trial of the OX40 agonist ivuxolimab. The receptors come from an adult with an advanced solid tumor such as melanoma, head and neck, liver or kidney cancer.

The chain employs TRBV9 and TRBJ2-7; 8 bases align to TRBD1. V lost 0 bases to trimming and J lost 2 bases; unmatched junction nucleotides: 7. The CDR3 length is 16 residues. Germline V gene lookup returns CDR1 SGDLS and CDR2 YYNGEE. CDR3 nucleotides: TGTGCCAGCAGCGTAGTAGTTTGGGACAGGACCTACGAGCAGTACTTC. This translates into CASSVVVWDRTYEQYF.

This clone was seen once. The V gene is TRBV5-1, the J gene TRBJ2-3; 9 bases align to TRBD1. Germline loops: CDR1 SGHRS, CDR2 YFSETQ. This CDR3 spans 14 amino acids. Unmatched junction bases numbered 0, after V lost 0 bases and J lost 4 bases. In DNA form, the CDR3 reads TGCGCCAGCAGCTTGGGACAGGGGGCAGATACGCAGTATTTT. Amino acids: CASSLGQGADTQYF.

The V gene is TRBV5-1, the J gene TRBJ2-5; the match to TRBD1 covers 7 bases. This CDR3 is 19 amino acids long. CDR1 is SGHRS and CDR2 is YFSETQ in the germline V gene. The V and J ends lost 1 base and 5 bases, in that order; junction bases with no gene match: 20. CDR3 sequence: CASSLTVSLGGRPGETQYF. For the CDR3, the DNA is TGCGCCAGCAGCTTGACGGTATCCTTAGGGGGCCGGCCGGGGGAGACCCAGTACTTC.

The chain carries TRBV6-1 and TRBJ2-6; a weak D match, TRBD2 (5 bases). Trimming removed 2 bases at V and 3 bases at J, with 8 bases between. Germline CDR1 reads MNHNS; CDR2 reads SASEGT. The CDR3 is 15 residues long. CDR3: CASSEMGSGANVLTF. Here the CDR3 DNA reads TGTGCCAGCAGTGAAATGGGGAGTGGGGCCAACGTCCTGACTTTC.

This chain connects TRBV2 to TRBJ2-5; D is unresolved. The germline V gene encodes CDR1 SNHLY and CDR2 FYNNEI. This CDR3 region has 13 residues. Between the trimmed V and J ends, which lost 5 bases and 5 bases, there was a span of 12 bases. The CDR3: CASSIMLRETQYF. CDR3 in DNA: TGTGCCAGCAGTATAATGCTTCGGGAGACCCAGTACTTC.

The chain couples TRBV27 to TRBJ1-1; D is unresolved. The CDR3 sequence is 13 residues long. CDR1 is MNHEY, CDR2 SMNVEV, per germline (reference sequence). Deletions cut 5 bases from V and 5 bases from J, with 12 bases between. The CDR3 protein is CASSDWEPTEAFF. The CDR3 nucleotides read TGTGCCAGCAGTGACTGGGAGCCGACTGAAGCTTTCTTT.

The chain has TRBV6-5 and TRBJ1-2; D possibly corresponds to TRBD1 (6 bases). V was pared by 5 bases and J by 5 bases, with 15 bases between. CDR1 and CDR2 from the germline V gene are MNHEY and SVGAGI. The CDR3 has 14 residues. The DNA for the CDR3 is TGTGCCAGCAGTAACAGGGCAGGGAGTTATGGCTACACCTTC. As protein: CASSNRAGSYGYTF.

This clone has a handful of counts. J is TRBJ1-2 and V is TRBV9; D unclear. This CDR3 contains 13 residues. Germline lookup yields CDR1 SGDLS and CDR2 YYNGEE. V lost 4 bases and J 7 bases, leaving 14 bases between the germline ends. Here the CDR3 reads CASSPYHGAGYTF. CDR3 bases: TGTGCCAGCAGCCCCTACCACGGAGCTGGCTACACCTTC.

V and J are TRBV6-5 and TRBJ1-1, with 10 bases that match TRBD1. Germline V gene data show CDR1 as MNHEY and CDR2 as SVGAGI. The CDR3 has 16 residues. The ends lost 0 bases at V and 5 bases at J; junction bases unmatched: 6. CDR3 region: CASSYSGGTGDTEAFF. CDR3 sequence (DNA): TGTGCCAGCAGTTACTCCGGAGGGACAGGGGATACTGAAGCTTTCTTT.

The V and J genes are TRBV28 and TRBJ1-5, with D perhaps matching TRBD1 (6 bases). Germline lookup yields CDR1 MDHEN and CDR2 SYDVKM. Trimming removed 7 bases at V and 5 bases at J, with 12 bases between. The CDR3 is 13 residues long. In nucleotides, the CDR3 is TGTGCCAGCAACCTCCCAGGGGATCAGCCCCAGCATTTT. This translates into CASNLPGDQPQHF.

The sample holds a few counts of this clone. This rearrangement joins TRBV7-3 to TRBJ2-1; D is undetermined. V lost 4 bases to trimming and J lost 3 bases, with 13 bases between them. The CDR3 loop spans 15 amino acids. Germline V lookup: CDR1 SGHTA, CDR2 FQGTGA. CDR3 sequence (DNA): TGTGCCAGCAGCTCAGTTAGGGCAGTCTACAATGAGCAGTTCTTC. It yields the protein CASSSVRAVYNEQFF. The full variable domain, rest sourced from reference TRBV7-3 and TRBJ2-1, is GAGVSQTPSNKVTEKGKYVELRCDPISGHTALYWYRQSLGQGPEFLIYFQGTGAADDSGLPNDRFFAVRPEGSVSTLKIQRTERGDSAVYLCASSSVRAVYNEQFFGPGTRLTVL.

The chain links TRBV2 to TRBJ2-1; a weak D match, TRBD2 (5 bases). Germline V gives CDR1 SNHLY, CDR2 FYNNEI. This CDR3 has 14 residues. Trimming pared 7 bases from V and 0 bases from J, leaving 10 bases between. CDR3 in amino acids: CASKAGNSYNEQFF. In DNA, the CDR3 is TGTGCCAGCAAGGCGGGCAACTCCTACAATGAGCAGTTCTTC.

The J gene is TRBJ1-5, the V gene TRBV21-1; the DNA was not used to check the table's D call, TRBD1. TRBV21-1 constitutes a pseudogene. CDR3 size: 16 residues. The CDR3 region is CASSKGFRGVNQPQHF. The DNA for the CDR3 is TGTGCCAGCAGCAAAGGGTTCAGGGGTGTCAATCAGCCCCAGCATTTT.

The chain carries TRBV19 and TRBJ2-6, with no clear D. This CDR3 is built from 14 residues. The V end was cut by 4 bases, the J end by 1 base, with 5 bases between. CDR1 is LNHDA, CDR2 SQIVND, per germline (reference sequence). The CDR3 bases are TGTGCCAGTAGTAGGCTATCTGGGGCCAACGTCCTGACTTTC. It is translated as CASSRLSGANVLTF.

The chain has TRBV7-9 and TRBJ1-2, with no clear D. V dropped 1 base and J dropped 2 bases, with 14 bases sitting between them. The CDR3 is 16 residues long. The germline CDR1 and CDR2 sequences are SEHNR and FQNEAQ (reference sequence). CDR3 sequence reads: CASSLVISGMNYGYTF. CDR3 DNA: TGTGCCAGCAGCTTAGTAATTTCGGGGATGAACTATGGCTACACCTTC. Complete variable domain (other parts from reference TRBV7-9 and TRBJ1-2): DTGVSQNPRHKITKRGQNVTFRCDPISEHNRLYWYRQTLGQGPEFLTYFQNEAQLEKSRLLSDRFSAERPKGSFSTLEIQRTEQGDSAMYLCASSLVISGMNYGYTFGSGTRLTVV.

The chain has TRBV19 and TRBJ1-3; D call uncertain. In germline, CDR1 is LNHDA, CDR2 SQIVND (reference sequence). This CDR3 has 14 amino acids. The V gene lost 7 bases and the J gene lost 3 bases, with 13 bases spanning the gap. The CDR3 region has the DNA TGTGCCAGTACGCCGGCGAGAAGTGGAAACACCATATATTTT. Translating it yields CASTPARSGNTIYF.

The J gene is TRBJ1-4, the V gene TRBV7-9; 7 bases fit TRBD1. CDR1 and CDR2 (germline): SEHNR, FQNEAQ (reference sequence). J gave up 5 bases and V 5 bases, and 5 bases lay outside the gene matches. This CDR3 region has 14 residues. The CDR3 loop is CASSGQDRNEKLFF. The CDR3 DNA reads TGTGCCAGCAGCGGACAGGACAGGAATGAAAAACTGTTTTTT.

The count of this clone is one. The rearrangement links TRBV9 to TRBJ1-1; D gene unclear. Germline lookup yields CDR1 SGDLS and CDR2 YYNGEE. This CDR3 has 14 residues. Trimming pared 0 bases from V and 4 bases from J, leaving 10 bases between. The CDR3 spells CASSVDQRITEAFF. CDR3 bases: TGTGCCAGCAGCGTAGATCAACGGATCACTGAAGCTTTCTTT.

This chain connects TRBV11-2 to TRBJ2-5; 7 positions match TRBD1. CDR1 and CDR2 (germline): SGHAT, FQNNGV. The V gene end was trimmed by 5 bases and the J gene end by 1 base; junction bases not matched to a gene: 10. This CDR3 has 16 residues. DNA of the CDR3: TGTGCCAGCAGCCCCCAGGGGGTCTGGGTCCAAGAGACCCAGTACTTC. It translates to CASSPQGVWVQETQYF.

The chain has TRBV30 and TRBJ1-1; possible D gene TRBD1, 5 bases. This CDR3 spans 12 amino acids. The germline gives CDR1 GTSNPN, CDR2 SVGIG (reference sequence). Trimming removed 3 bases at V and 8 bases at J, with 13 bases between. The CDR3 DNA follows: TGTGCCTGGAGGACAGTGGGCCAAGAAGCTTTCTTT. Residues: CAWRTVGQEAFF.

The chain uses TRBV30 and TRBJ1-2; 11 bases are a match to TRBD1. The CDR3 is 17 amino acids. Germline CDR1 reads GTSNPN; CDR2 reads SVGIG (reference sequence). Unmatched junction bases numbered 9, after V lost 0 bases and J lost 3 bases. CDR3 DNA: TGTGCCTGGAGTGTAGGTTCGGGACAGGGGGTCTACTATGGCTACACCTTC. Translating it yields CAWSVGSGQGVYYGYTF.